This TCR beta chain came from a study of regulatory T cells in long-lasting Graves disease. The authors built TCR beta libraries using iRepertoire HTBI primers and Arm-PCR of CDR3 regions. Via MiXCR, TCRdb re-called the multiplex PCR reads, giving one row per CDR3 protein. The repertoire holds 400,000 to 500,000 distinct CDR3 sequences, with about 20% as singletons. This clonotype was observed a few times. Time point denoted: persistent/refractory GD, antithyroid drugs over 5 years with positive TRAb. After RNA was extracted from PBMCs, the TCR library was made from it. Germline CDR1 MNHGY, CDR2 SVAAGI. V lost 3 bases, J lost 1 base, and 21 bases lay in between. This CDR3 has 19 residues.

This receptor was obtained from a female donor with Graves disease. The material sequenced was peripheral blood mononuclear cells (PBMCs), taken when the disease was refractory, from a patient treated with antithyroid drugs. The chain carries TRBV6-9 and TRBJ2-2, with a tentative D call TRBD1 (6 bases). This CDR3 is CASSYSDEVPQGNTGELFF. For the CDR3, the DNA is TGTGCCAGCAGTTACTCCGACGAGGTCCCACAGGGGAACACCGGGGAGCTGTTTTTT.